This T cell receptor (beta chain) was sequenced in a study of radiation and T cells in renal cell carcinoma. General observations from the study: Pretreatment tumor biopsies were lacking, so baseline clonotypes are unknown. Top tumor clonotypes rose in blood 2 weeks post-radiation, then contracted.

Time point reported: blood 2 weeks post-SBRT. The treatment here: 15 Gy SBRT to primary tumor, nephrectomy 4 weeks later. The tumor was a clear cell renal cell carcinoma. Trimming took off 3 bases at V and 7 bases at J, with 9 bases between the two ends. Per germline, CDR1 DFQATT and CDR2 SNEGSKA (reference sequence). This CDR3 has 11 amino acids. The repertoire was sequenced with immunoSEQ multiplex PCR; TCRdb's copy has only in-frame clones and lacks some. The table includes some 120,000 clones, 70% to 90% detected once. To note about this clone: The target antigen is unknown.

This TCR derives from a woman between 65 and 79 years old with renal cell carcinoma. The V and J genes are TRBV20-1 and TRBJ1-2, with D perhaps TRBD1 (5 bases). The input for sequencing was blood, taken from a patient whose treatment included radiotherapy and nephrectomy. For the CDR3, the DNA is TGCAGTGCTAGTGGGGGGAGTGGCTACACCTTC. Translating gives CSASGGSGYTF.